This T cell receptor beta chain was sequenced in a study of a mutant IDH1 vaccine in newly diagnosed glioma. Overall study: Once 4-6 weeks had passed after radiotherapy alone, vaccination started, or it started with temozolomide cycles. Patients got radiotherapy, temozolomide, or both beforehand, and most got both. Treated individuals were around 60% male and around 38% female, averaging 40.4 years of age. Study outcomes and limitations: The occurrence of vaccine-induced immune responses was seen in 90% to 95% of patients.

This clone was counted a single time. Antigen unknown. The assay was immunoSEQ multiplex PCR, and TCRdb's table has in-frame clones only and misses some. Here the sample spans tens of thousands of clones, less than 85% being singletons. The CDR3 contains 14 residues. Specified time point: week 11, during vaccination. Every vaccine dose comprised 300 ug of mutant IDH1 20-mer peptide plus topical imiquimod. The genes are TRBV21-1 and TRBJ2-5; no DNA check was done on the table's D call, TRBD2. TRBV21-1 is flagged as a pseudogene. This sequence originates from a woman aged 45-65 years with glioma. Material: PBMCs, obtained from a glioma patient whose treatment included an IDH1 peptide vaccine. The CDR3 region is CASSVGTRYETQYF. In DNA, the CDR3 is TGTGCCAGCAGCGTTGGGACTAGGTATGAGACCCAGTACTTC.